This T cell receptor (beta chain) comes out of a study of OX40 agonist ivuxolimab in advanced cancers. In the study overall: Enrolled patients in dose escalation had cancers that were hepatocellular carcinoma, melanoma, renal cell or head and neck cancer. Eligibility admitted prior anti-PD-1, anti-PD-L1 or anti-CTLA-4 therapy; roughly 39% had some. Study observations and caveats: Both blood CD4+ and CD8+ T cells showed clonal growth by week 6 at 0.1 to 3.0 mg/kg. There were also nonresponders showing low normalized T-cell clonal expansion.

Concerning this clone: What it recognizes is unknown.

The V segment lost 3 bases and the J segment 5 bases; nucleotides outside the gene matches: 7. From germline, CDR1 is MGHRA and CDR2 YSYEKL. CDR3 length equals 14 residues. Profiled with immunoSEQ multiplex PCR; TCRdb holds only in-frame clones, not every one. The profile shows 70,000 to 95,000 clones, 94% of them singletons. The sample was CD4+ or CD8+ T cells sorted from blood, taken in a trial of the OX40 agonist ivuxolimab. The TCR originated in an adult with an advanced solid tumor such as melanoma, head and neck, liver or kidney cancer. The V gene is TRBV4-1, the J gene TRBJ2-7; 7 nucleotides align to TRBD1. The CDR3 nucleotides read TGCGCCAGCAGCCACGACAGGGCCGTTGACGAGCAGTACTTC. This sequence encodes CASSHDRAVDEQYF.